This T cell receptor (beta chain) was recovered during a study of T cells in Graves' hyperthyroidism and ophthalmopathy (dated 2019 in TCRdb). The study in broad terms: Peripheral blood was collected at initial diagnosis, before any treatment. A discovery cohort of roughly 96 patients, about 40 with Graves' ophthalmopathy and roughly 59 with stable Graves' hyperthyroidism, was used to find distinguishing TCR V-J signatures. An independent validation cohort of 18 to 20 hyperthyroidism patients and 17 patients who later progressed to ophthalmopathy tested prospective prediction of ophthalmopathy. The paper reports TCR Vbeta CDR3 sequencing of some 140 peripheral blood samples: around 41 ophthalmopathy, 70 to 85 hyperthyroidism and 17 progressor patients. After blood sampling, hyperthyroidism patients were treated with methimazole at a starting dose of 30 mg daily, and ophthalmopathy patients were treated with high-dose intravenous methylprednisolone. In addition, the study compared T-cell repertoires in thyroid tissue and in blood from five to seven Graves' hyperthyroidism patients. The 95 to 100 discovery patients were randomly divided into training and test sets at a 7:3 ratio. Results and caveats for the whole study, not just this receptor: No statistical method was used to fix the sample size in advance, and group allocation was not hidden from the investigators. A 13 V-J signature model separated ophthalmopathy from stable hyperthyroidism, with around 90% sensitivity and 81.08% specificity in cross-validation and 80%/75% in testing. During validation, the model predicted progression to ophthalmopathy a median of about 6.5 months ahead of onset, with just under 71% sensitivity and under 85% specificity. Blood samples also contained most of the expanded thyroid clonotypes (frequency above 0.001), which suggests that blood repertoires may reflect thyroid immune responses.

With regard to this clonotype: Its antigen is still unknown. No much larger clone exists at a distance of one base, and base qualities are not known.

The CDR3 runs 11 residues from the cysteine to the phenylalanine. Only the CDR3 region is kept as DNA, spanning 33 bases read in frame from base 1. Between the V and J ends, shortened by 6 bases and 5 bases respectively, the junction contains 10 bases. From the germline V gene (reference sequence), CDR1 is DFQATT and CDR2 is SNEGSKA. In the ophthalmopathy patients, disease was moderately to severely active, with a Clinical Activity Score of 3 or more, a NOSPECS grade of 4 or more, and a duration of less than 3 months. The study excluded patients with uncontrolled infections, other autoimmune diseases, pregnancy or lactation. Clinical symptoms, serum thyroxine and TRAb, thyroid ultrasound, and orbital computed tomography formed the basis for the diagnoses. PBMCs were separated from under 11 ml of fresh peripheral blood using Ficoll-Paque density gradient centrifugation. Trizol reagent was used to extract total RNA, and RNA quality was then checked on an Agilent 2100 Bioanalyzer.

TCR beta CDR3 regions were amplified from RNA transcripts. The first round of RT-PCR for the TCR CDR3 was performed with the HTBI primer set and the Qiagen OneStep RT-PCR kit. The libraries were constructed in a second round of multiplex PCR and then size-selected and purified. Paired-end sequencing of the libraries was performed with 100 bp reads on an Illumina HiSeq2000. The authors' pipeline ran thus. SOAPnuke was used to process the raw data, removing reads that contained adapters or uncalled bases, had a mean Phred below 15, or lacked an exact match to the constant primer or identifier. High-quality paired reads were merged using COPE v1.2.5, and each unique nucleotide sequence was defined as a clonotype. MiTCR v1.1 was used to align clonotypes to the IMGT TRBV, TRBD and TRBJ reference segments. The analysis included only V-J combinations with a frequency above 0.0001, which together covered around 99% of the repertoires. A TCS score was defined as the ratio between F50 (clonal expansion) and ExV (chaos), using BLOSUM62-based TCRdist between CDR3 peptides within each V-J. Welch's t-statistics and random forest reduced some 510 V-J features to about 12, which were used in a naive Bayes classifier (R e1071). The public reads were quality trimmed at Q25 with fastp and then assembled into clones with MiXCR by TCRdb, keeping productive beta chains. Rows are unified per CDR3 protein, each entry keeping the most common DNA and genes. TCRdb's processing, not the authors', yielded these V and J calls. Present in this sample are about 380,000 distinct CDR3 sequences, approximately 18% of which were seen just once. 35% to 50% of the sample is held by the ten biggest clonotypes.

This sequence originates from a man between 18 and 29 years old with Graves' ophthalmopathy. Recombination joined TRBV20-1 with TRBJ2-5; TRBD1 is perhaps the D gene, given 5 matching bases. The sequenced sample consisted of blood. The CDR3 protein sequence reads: CSATKGETQYF. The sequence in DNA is TGCAGTGCCACTAAGGGGGAGACCCAGTACTTC.